A single T cell receptor (beta chain) is shown here with its context. The sample comes from a study of blood T cell repertoires in COVID-19. Study details: Samples of COVID-19 (acute and convalescent) were obtained from the United States, Italy and Spain.

V dropped 4 bases and J dropped 7; count of bases not matched to a gene: 9. Germline CDR1 is SGHRS and CDR2 is YFSETQ. The CDR3 is 14 residues long. Sequenced by immunoSEQ multiplex PCR; TCRdb stores in-frame clones only, minus some. The sample includes 450,000 or so clones, about 90% of them seen just once. Input material: peripheral blood. The chain combines TRBV5-1 with TRBJ1-2; 8 nucleotides line up with TRBD1. This sequence was found in a man between 18 and 35 years old with COVID-19, enrolled during active disease. This CDR3 is CASSTGTGYAGYTF. DNA for the CDR3: TGCGCCAGCAGCACCGGGACAGGCTACGCTGGCTACACCTTC.